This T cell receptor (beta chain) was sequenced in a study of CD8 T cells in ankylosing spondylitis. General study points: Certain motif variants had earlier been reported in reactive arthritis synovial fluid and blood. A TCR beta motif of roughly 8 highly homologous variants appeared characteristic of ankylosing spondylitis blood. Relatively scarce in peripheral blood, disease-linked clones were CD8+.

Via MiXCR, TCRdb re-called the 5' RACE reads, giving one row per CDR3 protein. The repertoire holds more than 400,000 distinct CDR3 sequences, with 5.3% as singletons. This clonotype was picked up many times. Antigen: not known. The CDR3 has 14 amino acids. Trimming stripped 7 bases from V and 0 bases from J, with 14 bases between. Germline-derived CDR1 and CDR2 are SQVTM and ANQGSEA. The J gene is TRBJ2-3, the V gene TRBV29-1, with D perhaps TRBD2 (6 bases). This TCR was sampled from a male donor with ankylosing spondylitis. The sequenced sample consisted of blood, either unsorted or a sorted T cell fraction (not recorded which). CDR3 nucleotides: TGCAGCGCCCTCCCGGGGACTAGCACAGATACGCAGTATTTT. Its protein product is CSALPGTSTDTQYF.